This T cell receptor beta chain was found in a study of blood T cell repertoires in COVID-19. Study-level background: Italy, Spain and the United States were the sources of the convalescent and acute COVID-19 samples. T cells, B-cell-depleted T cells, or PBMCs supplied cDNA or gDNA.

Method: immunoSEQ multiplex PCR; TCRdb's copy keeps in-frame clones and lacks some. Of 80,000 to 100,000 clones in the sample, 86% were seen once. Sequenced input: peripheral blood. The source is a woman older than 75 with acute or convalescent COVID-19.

CDR3 nucleotide sequence: TGTGCCACCAGTGATCCCCCAGGCAGGGGGAACACTGAAGCTTTCTTT. It codes for CATSDPPGRGNTEAFF. J is TRBJ1-1 and V is TRBV24-1, with TRBD1 as a possible D gene (6 bases). This CDR3 comprises 16 residues. The germline V gene encodes CDR1 KGHDR and CDR2 SFDVKD. Trimming removed 3 bases at V and 1 base at J, with 14 bases between.